The 12 T cell receptor beta chains presented below share a single source sample, sequenced in a study of cytomegalovirus exposure and HLA in healthy donors. The PCR employed 60 Vbeta primers together with 13 Jbeta primers. Here immunoSEQ multiplex PCR was the method, and the copy in TCRdb shows in-frame clones only, minus some. Here the sample spans some 150,000 clones, 64% being singletons. The source material was PBMCs. The receptors come from a woman in her thirties in good health and CMV-seropositive.

This chain uses TRBV29-1 with TRBJ2-3, with D unclear. CDR3 length: 15 residues. Germline V lookup: CDR1 SQVTM, CDR2 ANQGSEA. V gave up 7 bases and J gave up 6 bases, with 23 bases separating them. The CDR3 sequence is CSARGIGLRGDTQYF. DNA of the CDR3: TGCAGCGCCCGCGGTATCGGCCTTCGCGGCGATACGCAGTATTTT.

The chain has TRBV4-1 and TRBJ2-7; 9 bases map to TRBD2. The CDR3 is made up of 17 amino acids. Trimming cost V 3 bases and J 4 bases; bases outside gene matches: 13. Germline V lookup: CDR1 MGHRA, CDR2 YSYEKL. The CDR3 DNA reads as TGCGCCAGCAGCCAGGCTTTGGTAGCGGGGGTTTTTTACGAGCAGTACTTC. Translated, it gives CASSQALVAGVFYEQYF.

This clone turned up a few times. The rearrangement uses TRBV6-5 and TRBJ1-1, with TRBD1 identical over 9 bases. In germline, CDR1 is MNHEY, CDR2 SVGAGI. The CDR3 runs to 14 residues. The ends lost 5 bases at V and 5 bases at J; junction bases unmatched: 6. CDR3 loop: CASSRDRDGTEAFF. Here the CDR3 DNA reads TGTGCCAGCAGTAGGGACAGGGATGGGACTGAAGCTTTCTTT.

The chain recombines TRBV19 with TRBJ1-5, with D uncertain. The CDR3 has 14 amino acids. From germline, CDR1 is LNHDA and CDR2 SQIVND (reference sequence). Trimming pared 1 base from V and 10 bases from J, leaving 14 bases between. The CDR3 spells CASSIALAAQPQHF. In nucleotides, the CDR3 is TGTGCCAGTAGTATAGCCCTTGCGGCCCAACCCCAGCATTTT.

CDR3 region: CASSWGQGDGYTF. As DNA, the CDR3 is TGTGCCAGCAGCTGGGGACAGGGGGATGGCTACACCTTC. The V gene is TRBV7-9, the J gene TRBJ1-2, with 11 nucleotides matching TRBD1. With V trimmed by 4 bases and J by 6 bases, 1 base remained unmatched. The V gene's germline CDR1 is SEHNR and CDR2 FQNEAQ (reference sequence). The CDR3 is made up of 13 amino acids.

V gene TRBV5-1 combines with J gene TRBJ2-1; D is uncertain. Trimming shortened V by 3 bases and J by 5 bases, and 6 bases separated the two germline ends. There are 12 residues in the CDR3. Germline CDR1 and CDR2: SGHRS and YFSETQ. The CDR3 DNA reads as TGCGCCAGCAGCTATTTAAACAATGAGCAGTTCTTC. Encoded protein: CASSYLNNEQFF.

The V call is TRBV19, the J call TRBJ1-2; TRBD1 is a possible D gene (5 bases). Germline V gene sequence: CDR1 LNHDA, CDR2 SQIVND (reference sequence). Trimming cost V 2 bases and J 11 bases, with 18 bases left between them. This CDR3 contains 14 residues. CDR3 sequence reads: CASSIFFGAEAYTF. For the CDR3, the DNA is TGTGCCAGTAGTATATTTTTTGGGGCAGAAGCTTACACCTTC.

The rearrangement joins TRBV19 to TRBJ2-2, with TRBD2 as a possible D gene (6 bases). The V gene's germline CDR1 is LNHDA and CDR2 SQIVND (reference sequence). The V and J ends lost 5 bases and 3 bases respectively, with 10 bases between them. The CDR3 is made up of 14 amino acids. The DNA for the CDR3 is TGTGCCAGTAGTGGGGGGATTTACACCGGGGAGCTGTTTTTT. It yields the protein CASSGGIYTGELFF.

The J gene is TRBJ2-1, the V gene TRBV5-6, with TRBD2 as a possible D gene (5 bases). Germline assignment: CDR1 SGHDT and CDR2 YYEEEE. The CDR3 sequence is 15 residues long. V lost 4 bases and J lost 4, with 15 bases in between. CDR3 in DNA: TGTGCCAGCAGCGTAACTAGACTCTCGTACAATGAGCAGTTCTTC. Translation: CASSVTRLSYNEQFF.

This clone was counted only a few times. The chain joins TRBV15 to TRBJ2-5; TRBD1 aligns across 9 bases. Germline V gene lookup returns CDR1 LNHNV and CDR2 YYDKDF (reference sequence). The CDR3 totals 14 residues. V lost 2 bases and J lost 4; bases outside the gene matches: 2. The CDR3 spells CATSRQGQGETQYF. The CDR3 DNA is TGTGCCACCAGCAGACAGGGACAGGGAGAGACCCAGTACTTC.

Note on this clone: Other DNA variants within this sample encode the same CDR3. The V call is TRBV5-1, the J call TRBJ2-2, with TRBD1 matching 7 bases. The CDR3 loop spans 14 amino acids. CDR1 is SGHRS, CDR2 YFSETQ, per germline. The junction had 2 bases not matched to a gene; V was cut back by 0 bases and J by 6 bases. CDR3 nucleotide sequence: TGCGCCAGCAGCTTGGGACAGGGAGCCGGGGAGCTGTTTTTT. It specifies CASSLGQGAGELFF.

The chain is built from TRBV15 and TRBJ1-4; TRBD1 is a possible D gene (5 bases). The CDR3 is 15 residues long. The V gene lost 1 base and the J gene lost 8 bases, with 14 bases spanning the gap. CDR1 and CDR2 (germline): LNHNV, YYDKDF (reference sequence). The CDR3 DNA reads as TGTGCCACCAGCAGAGGGGGGAGGGAAGCCGAAAAACTGTTTTTT. It is translated as CATSRGGREAEKLFF.